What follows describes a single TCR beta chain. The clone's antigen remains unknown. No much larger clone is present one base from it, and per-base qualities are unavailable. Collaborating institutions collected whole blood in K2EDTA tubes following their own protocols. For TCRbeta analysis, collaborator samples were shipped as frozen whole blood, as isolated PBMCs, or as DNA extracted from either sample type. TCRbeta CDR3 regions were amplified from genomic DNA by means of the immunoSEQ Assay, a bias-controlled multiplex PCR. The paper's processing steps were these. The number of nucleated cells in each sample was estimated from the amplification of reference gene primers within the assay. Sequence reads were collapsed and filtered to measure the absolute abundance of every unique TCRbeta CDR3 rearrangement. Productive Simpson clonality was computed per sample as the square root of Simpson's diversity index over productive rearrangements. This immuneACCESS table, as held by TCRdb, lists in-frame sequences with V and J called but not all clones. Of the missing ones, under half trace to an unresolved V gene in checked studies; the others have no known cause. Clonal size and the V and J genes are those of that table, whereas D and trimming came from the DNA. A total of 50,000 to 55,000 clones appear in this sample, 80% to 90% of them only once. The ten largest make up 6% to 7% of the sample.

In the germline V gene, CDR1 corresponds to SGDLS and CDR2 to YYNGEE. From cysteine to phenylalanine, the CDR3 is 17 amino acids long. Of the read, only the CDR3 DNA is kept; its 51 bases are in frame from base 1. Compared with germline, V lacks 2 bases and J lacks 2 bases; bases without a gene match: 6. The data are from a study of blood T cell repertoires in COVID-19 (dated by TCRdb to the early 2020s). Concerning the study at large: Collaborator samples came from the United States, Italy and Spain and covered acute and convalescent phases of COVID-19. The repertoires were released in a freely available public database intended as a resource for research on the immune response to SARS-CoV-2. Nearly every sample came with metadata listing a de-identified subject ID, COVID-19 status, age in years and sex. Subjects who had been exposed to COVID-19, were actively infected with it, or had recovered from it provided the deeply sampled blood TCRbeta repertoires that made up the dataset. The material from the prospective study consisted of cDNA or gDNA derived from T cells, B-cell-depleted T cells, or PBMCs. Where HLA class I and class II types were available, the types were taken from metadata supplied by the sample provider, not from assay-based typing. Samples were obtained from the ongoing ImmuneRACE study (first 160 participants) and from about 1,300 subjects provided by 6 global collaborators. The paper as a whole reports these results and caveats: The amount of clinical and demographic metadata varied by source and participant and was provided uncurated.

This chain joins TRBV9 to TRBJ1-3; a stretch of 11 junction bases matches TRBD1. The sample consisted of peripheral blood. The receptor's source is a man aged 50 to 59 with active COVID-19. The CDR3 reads CASSVVPGQGAGNTIYF. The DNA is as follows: TGTGCCAGCAGCGTCGTACCGGGACAGGGGGCTGGAAACACCATATATTTT.